These T cell receptor beta chains were read from a single sample in a study of glioma-infiltrating T cells. TCRdb re-derived calls from the multiplex PCR reads in MiXCR, one entry per CDR3 protein. The table has about 140,000 distinct CDR3 sequences, about two fifths seen once. The sequenced sample consisted of glioma tissue, nonneoplastic brain tissue, or PBMCs (not recorded which). The receptor set was obtained from a human donor with low-grade glioma or glioblastoma, undergoing nonglioma brain surgery, or in good health (not recorded which). CDR3s include the opening cysteine and the closing phenylalanine or tryptophan. The order of the fields is clone size, D gene, V gene, J gene, CDR3 protein, CDR3 DNA. D genes are given only for firm matches. Where a row states a size, it is once, few, many or the class of an expanded clone; other rows omit it.

-,TRBD2,TRBV20-1,TRBJ2-3,CSATSTRTSWGTDTQYF,TGCAGTGCTACCTCTACGAGGACTAGCTGGGGCACAGATACGCAGTATTTT
-,TRBD1,TRBV6-2/TRBV6-3,TRBJ2-7,CASSTRTGIYEQYF,TGTGCCAGCAGTACCAGGACAGGTATCTACGAGCAGTACTTC
-,-,TRBV18,TRBJ2-3,CASSPLALDSFGNTDTQYF,TGTGCCAGCTCACCACTCGCTCTGGACTCGTTTGGTAACACAGATACGCAGTATTTT
few,-,TRBV4-1,TRBJ2-5,CASSQASRFGETQYF,TGCGCCAGCAGCCAAGCTTCCAGGTTCGGGGAGACCCAGTACTTC
-,-,TRBV29-1,TRBJ1-1,CSVVSGTRTEAFF,TGCAGCGTAGTTTCCGGGACGCGGACTGAAGCTTTCTTT
-,-,TRBV28,TRBJ1-6,CASSWARPNGGSPLHF,TGTGCCAGCAGTTGGGCTCGTCCGAACGGTGGTTCACCTCTCCACTTT
-,-,TRBV7-3,TRBJ2-1,CASSPKTGNEQFF,TGTGCCAGCAGCCCCAAGACTGGAAATGAGCAGTTCTTC
-,TRBD1,TRBV20-1,TRBJ2-7,CSARPGQGAYEQYF,TGCAGTGCCAGGCCGGGACAGGGGGCCTATGAGCAGTACTTC
-,-,TRBV14,TRBJ1-2,CASSQVGQPITYGYTF,TGTGCCAGCAGCCAAGTCGGACAGCCGATAACCTATGGCTACACCTTC
few,-,TRBV7-9,TRBJ1-1,CASSMREFSEAFF,TGTGCCAGCAGCATGAGGGAATTTTCTGAAGCTTTCTTT
-,TRBD2,TRBV6-1,TRBJ2-1,CASGRHRTSGSNEQFF,TGTGCCAGCGGGCGACACAGGACTAGCGGGAGTAATGAGCAGTTCTTC
few,-,TRBV7-2,TRBJ2-3,CASSLVRATDTQYF,TGTGCCAGCAGCTTAGTCAGGGCCACAGATACGCAGTATTTT
few,-,TRBV27,TRBJ1-1,CASSLDGTEAFF,TGTGCCAGCAGTTTAGACGGGACTGAAGCTTTCTTT
-,-,TRBV20-1,TRBJ1-1,CSARIRAMNTEAFF,TGCAGTGCTAGGATCCGAGCGATGAACACTGAAGCTTTCTTT
few,-,TRBV7-8,TRBJ2-7,CASSLQGVRFSYEQYF,TGTGCCAGCAGCTTACAAGGAGTCAGGTTCTCCTACGAGCAGTACTTC
few,TRBD1,TRBV6-1,TRBJ1-5,CASRTGTGANQPQHF,TGTGCCAGCAGGACCGGGACAGGGGCCAATCAGCCCCAGCATTTT
few,-,TRBV6-2/TRBV6-3,TRBJ2-5,CASSLTSNLETQYF,TGTGCCAGCAGTTTGACCTCTAATCTGGAGACCCAGTACTTC
-,TRBD1,TRBV20-1,TRBJ2-1,CSATGQGNEQFF,TGCAGTGCCACGGGACAGGGGAATGAGCAGTTCTTC
few,-,TRBV6-1,TRBJ2-1,CASRDRRFEQFF,TGTGCCAGCAGGGACAGACGTTTTGAGCAGTTCTTC
-,TRBD2,TRBV6-1,TRBJ2-3,CASKGLADTDTQYF,TGTGCCAGCAAGGGACTAGCGGACACAGATACGCAGTATTTT
-,TRBD2,TRBV20-1,TRBJ2-7,CSARDLAGITYEQYF,TGCAGTGCTAGAGATCTAGCGGGAATTACCTACGAGCAGTACTTC
many,-,TRBV6-1,TRBJ1-2,CASSPQSFYGYTF,TGTGCCAGCAGCCCTCAGAGCTTCTATGGCTACACCTTC
-,-,TRBV2,TRBJ1-2,CASSEEGRGYTF,TGTGCCAGCAGTGAAGAAGGGCGGGGCTACACCTTC
-,TRBD1,TRBV28,TRBJ1-1,CASSPGTGWNTEAFF,TGTGCCAGCAGTCCAGGGACAGGATGGAACACTGAAGCTTTCTTT
few,TRBD1,TRBV10-3,TRBJ2-7,CAISESGGGYEQYF,TGTGCCATCAGTGAGTCAGGGGGCGGCTACGAGCAGTACTTC
few,-,TRBV20-1,TRBJ1-1,CSARDQGLGGQNTEAFF,TGCAGTGCTAGAGATCAGGGCCTCGGCGGCCAAAACACTGAAGCTTTCTTT
-,-,TRBV29-1,TRBJ2-3,CSALTGRVTDTQYF,TGCAGCGCTCTGACAGGGAGGGTGACAGATACGCAGTATTTT
few,-,TRBV20-1,TRBJ2-1,CSASRTSLNEQFF,TGCAGTGCTAGTCGAACCAGCCTTAATGAGCAGTTCTTC
-,-,TRBV6-1,TRBJ1-6,CASSQSLLSYNSPLHF,TGTGCCAGCAGTCAGTCGCTTCTATCCTATAATTCACCCCTCCACTTT
few,TRBD2,TRBV20-1,TRBJ2-7,CSANPTSGAAYEQYF,TGCAGTGCAAACCCCACTAGCGGGGCTGCCTACGAGCAGTACTTC
many,-,TRBV7-8,TRBJ1-1,CASSLVEDTEAFF,TGTGCCAGCAGCTTAGTGGAGGATACTGAAGCTTTCTTT
-,-,TRBV2,TRBJ1-2,CASSPDSNYGYTF,TGTGCCAGCAGTCCCGACAGCAACTATGGCTACACCTTC
-,TRBD1,TRBV25-1,TRBJ2-1,CASSEYKGQTGRNEQFF,TGTGCCAGCAGTGAATATAAAGGGCAGACAGGGCGGAATGAGCAGTTCTTC
few,-,TRBV15,TRBJ2-5,CATSTPGGSQTQYF,TGTGCCACCAGCACCCCCGGGGGTTCTCAGACCCAGTACTTC
many,-,TRBV27,TRBJ1-6,CASSLRDPALSPLHF,TGTGCCAGCAGCCTCCGTGACCCGGCCCTATCACCCCTCCACTTT
few,-,TRBV7-9,TRBJ2-1,CASSPGLTYNEQFF,TGTGCCAGCAGCCCGGGACTGACTTACAATGAGCAGTTCTTC
few,TRBD1,TRBV20-1,TRBJ1-4,CSARTSDRGTNEKLFF,TGCAGTGCTAGAACCTCGGACAGGGGAACTAATGAAAAACTGTTTTTT
few,TRBD2,TRBV20-1,TRBJ2-7,CSAKLAGGEQYF,TGCAGTGCTAAACTAGCGGGAGGTGAGCAGTACTTC
many,-,TRBV6-1,TRBJ2-3,CASSRTPRGTDTQYF,TGTGCCAGCAGCCGGACCCCGCGGGGCACAGATACGCAGTATTTT
-,-,TRBV6-1,TRBJ2-1,CASSFSRAGRNEQFF,TGTGCCAGCAGTTTCTCTCGGGCAGGGCGGAATGAGCAGTTCTTC